This record looks at one T cell receptor (beta chain) sequence and its context. A single record per CDR3 protein comes from TCRdb applying MiXCR to the 5' RACE reads. Of about 30,000 distinct CDR3 sequences listed, approximately 6% are singletons. These data belong to a study of early T cells in non-severe SARS-CoV-2 infection. The TCR originated in an adult who was a healthcare worker with PCR-confirmed SARS-CoV-2 infection or an uninfected control (not recorded which). The sequenced sample was whole blood.

As DNA, the CDR3 is TGTGCCAGCACCTTTGGGAGTACAGATACGCAGTATTTT. It is translated as CASTFGSTDTQYF. The rearrangement links TRBV2 to TRBJ2-3, with D perhaps TRBD2 (5 bases). The V end lost 7 bases, the J end lost 3 bases, and 11 bases lay between the germline ends. Germline-derived CDR1 and CDR2 are SNHLY and FYNNEI. The CDR3 runs 13 residues.